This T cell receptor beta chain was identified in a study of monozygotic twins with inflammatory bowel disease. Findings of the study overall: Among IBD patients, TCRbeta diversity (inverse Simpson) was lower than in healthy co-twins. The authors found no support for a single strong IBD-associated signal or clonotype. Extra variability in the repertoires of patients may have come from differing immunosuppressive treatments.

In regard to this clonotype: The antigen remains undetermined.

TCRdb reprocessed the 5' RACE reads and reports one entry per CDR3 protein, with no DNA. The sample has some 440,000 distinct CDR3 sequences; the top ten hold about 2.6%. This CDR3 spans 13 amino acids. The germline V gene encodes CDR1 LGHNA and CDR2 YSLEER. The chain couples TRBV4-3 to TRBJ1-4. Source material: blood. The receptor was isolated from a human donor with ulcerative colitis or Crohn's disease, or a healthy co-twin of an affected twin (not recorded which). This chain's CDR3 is CASSHSDGEKLFF.